This entry features one T cell receptor (beta chain) sequence. The sample comes from a study of blood T cell repertoires in COVID-19. With 2 bases removed from V and 8 bases from J, the gap between germline ends came to 7 bases. CDR1 DFQATT and CDR2 SNEGSKA come from the germline V gene (reference sequence). The CDR3 spans 11 residues. Original processing methods: The assay estimated nucleated cells by amplifying reference gene primers. Here immunoSEQ multiplex PCR was the method, and the copy in TCRdb shows in-frame clones only, minus some. V and J calls and clone size are copied from that table; D and trimming were computed from the DNA. This sample has approximately 99,000 clones, with roughly 84% found just once.

The source is a man between 65 and 85 years old with active or convalescent COVID-19. V and J are TRBV20-1 and TRBJ2-1, with D uncertain. Input material: peripheral blood. In DNA, the CDR3 is TGCAGTGCTAGAAGAGGCTATGAGCAGTTCTTC. Translating gives CSARRGYEQFF.